A selection of T cell receptor beta chains follows, all from one sample in a study of cytomegalovirus exposure and HLA in healthy donors. This table comes from immunoSEQ multiplex PCR, and its TCRdb copy is limited to in-frame clones, with some not included. The table shows fewer than 350,000 clones, with around 87% occurring only once. Input material: PBMCs. These receptors all stem from a woman under 30 in good health and CMV-seronegative. The CDR3 runs from the conserved cysteine through the conserved F or W. D genes are given only for firm matches. Size values are once, few and many counts, or a class for expanded clones, and some rows have none.

CDR3 length | J gene | D gene | clone size | V gene | CDR3 DNA | CDR3 protein
18 | TRBJ2-6 | TRBD1 | . | TRBV10-3 | TGTGCCATCAGCCCCCGGGACAGGGTATCATCTGGGGCCAACGTCCTGACTTTC | CAISPRDRVSSGANVLTF
20 | TRBJ2-1 | TRBD2 | . | TRBV28 | TGTGTATTGGGGCGCGGCGCGGCGGGAGGAGGATACGGCCATTACAATGAGCAGTTCTTC | CVLGRGAAGGGYGHYNEQFF
16 | TRBJ1-5 | TRBD1 | . | TRBV27 | TGTGCCAGCAGTGGATGGACAGGGAGCCCTAATCAGCCCCAGCATTTT | CASSGWTGSPNQPQHF
13 | TRBJ2-5 | TRBD1 | . | TRBV5-1 | TGCGCCAGCAGCTTGTCCAGGGGGGAGACCCAGTACTTC | CASSLSRGETQYF
15 | TRBJ2-1 | . | once | TRBV7-2 | TGTGCCAGCAGCTCACGAAGCGATACTTACAATGAGCAGTTCTTC | CASSSRSDTYNEQFF
16 | TRBJ2-2 | TRBD2 | . | TRBV7-3 | TGTGCCAGCAGCGTTAGCGGGAGGGGTTTCGCCGGGGAGCTGTTTTTT | CASSVSGRGFAGELFF
14 | TRBJ2-2 | . | . | TRBV19 | TGTGCCAGTAGTGCCCCACAGGGCCCCGGGGAGCTGTTTTTT | CASSAPQGPGELFF
14 | TRBJ2-7 | TRBD2 | . | TRBV27 | TGTGCCAGCAGTATACGTTATGCGGGGGGCGAGCAGTACTTC | CASSIRYAGGEQYF
15 | TRBJ1-5 | . | . | TRBV4-1 | TGCGCCAGCAGCCAAGTGGCCGCTAGCAATCAGCCCCAGCATTTT | CASSQVAASNQPQHF
14 | TRBJ1-5 | . | . | TRBV18 | TGTGCCAGCTCACCACAGGGGAACAATCAGCCCCAGCATTTT | CASSPQGNNQPQHF
14 | TRBJ1-4 | . | . | TRBV5-4 | TGTGCCAGCAGCTCAGGACAGCTTAATGAAAAACTGTTTTTT | CASSSGQLNEKLFF
14 | TRBJ2-1 | TRBD2 | . | TRBV28 | TGTGCCAGCAGTGAAGCGGGGGGAAACAATGAGCAGTTCTTC | CASSEAGGNNEQFF
16 | TRBJ1-3 | . | . | TRBV15 | TGTGCCACCAGCAGAGTACAGGGCAGCTCTGGAAACACCATATATTTT | CATSRVQGSSGNTIYF
13 | TRBJ2-5 | . | . | TRBV2 | TGTGCCAGCAGTGACAACTGGGGCGAGACCCAGTACTTC | CASSDNWGETQYF
18 | TRBJ1-5 | TRBD1 | few | TRBV4-1 | TGCGCCAGCAGCCCACGGGAAACCGACAGGGGTCCGGATCAGCCCCAGCATTTT | CASSPRETDRGPDQPQHF
17 | TRBJ2-1 | TRBD2 | . | TRBV30 | TGTGGTAATGGGCGGGAGGGGGTAACCTACTCCTACAATGAGCAGTTCTTC | CGNGREGVTYSYNEQFF
15 | TRBJ2-3 | . | . | TRBV2 | TGTGCCAGCTCCGGACGGGGACTTAGCACAGATACGCAGTATTTT | CASSGRGLSTDTQYF
17 | TRBJ2-2 | TRBD1 | . | TRBV19 | TGTGCCAGTAGCCCCTTGACCGGGACAGGGACCACCGGGGAGCTGTTTTTT | CASSPLTGTGTTGELFF
11 | TRBJ1-2 | . | . | TRBV9 | TGTGCCAGCAGCGTAGGGCTCGACTACACCTTC | CASSVGLDYTF
13 | TRBJ1-5 | . | . | TRBV6-6 | TGTGCCAGCGGGATGGGGGCGAATCAGCCCCAGCATTTT | CASGMGANQPQHF
13 | TRBJ2-1 | . | . | TRBV2 | TGTGCCAGCAGTTTTGGACAAAACAATGAGCAGTTCTTC | CASSFGQNNEQFF
16 | TRBJ2-6 | . | . | TRBV4-2 | TGTGCCAGCAGCCAAGCCAGGGGCTCTGGGGCCAACGTCCTGACTTTC | CASSQARGSGANVLTF
13 | TRBJ2-7 | TRBD1 | few | TRBV27 | TGTGCCAGCAGTGCTAGGGGGCCCTACGAGCAGTACTTC | CASSARGPYEQYF
12 | TRBJ1-1 | . | . | TRBV5-1 | TGCGCCAGCAGCGAGACACACACTGAAGCTTTCTTT | CASSETHTEAFF
15 | TRBJ1-3 | . | . | TRBV19 | TGTGCCAGTAGCACGACAGGAAAGACTGGAAACACCATATATTTT | CASSTTGKTGNTIYF
16 | TRBJ1-1 | . | . | TRBV5-1 | TGCGCCAGCAGCTTATCAGGGGTTGGGGTAAACACTGAAGCTTTCTTT | CASSLSGVGVNTEAFF
15 | TRBJ1-4 | . | . | TRBV30 | TGTGCCTGGAGTGTATTTCAGGGAAGTAAGGAAAAACTGTTTTTT | CAWSVFQGSKEKLFF
14 | TRBJ2-7 | . | . | TRBV27 | TGTGCCAGCAGTGTTTCCCTGGGGGGATCCGAGCAGTACTTC | CASSVSLGGSEQYF
16 | TRBJ1-2 | TRBD1 | . | TRBV11-1 | TGTGCCAGCAGCTTAACTACTAGACAGGGGACCTATGGCTACACCTTC | CASSLTTRQGTYGYTF
16 | TRBJ1-3 | . | . | TRBV9 | TGTGCCAGCAGCGCCGCTTCGGGTGGCTCTGGAAACACCATATATTTT | CASSAASGGSGNTIYF
17 | TRBJ2-2 | TRBD2 | . | TRBV14 | TGTGCCAGCAGCCAAGTCTTCGGGAGGCCGGGTACCGGGGAGCTGTTTTTT | CASSQVFGRPGTGELFF
14 | TRBJ1-2 | . | . | TRBV28 | TGTGCCAGCACCAACGAGTGGGGGGAATATGGCTACACCTTC | CASTNEWGEYGYTF
16 | TRBJ2-1 | . | . | TRBV21-1 | TGTGCCAGCAGCAAAGGGACGGGAGGGGTAGAGAATGAGCAGTTCTTC | CASSKGTGGVENEQFF
18 | TRBJ2-1 | TRBD2 | . | TRBV7-8 | TGTGCCAGCAGCTTAGAGAGCCCCTCTAGCGGGAGATTTTATGAGCAGTTCTTC | CASSLESPSSGRFYEQFF
12 | TRBJ2-7 | . | . | TRBV10-3 | TGTGCCATCAGTGAGGGCCCAGACGAGCAGTACTTC | CAISEGPDEQYF
15 | TRBJ1-1 | TRBD1 | . | TRBV28 | TGTGCCAGCAGTCCGGCGGGACAGGGGTTCACTGAAGCTTTCTTT | CASSPAGQGFTEAFF
15 | TRBJ1-2 | . | . | TRBV7-9 | TGTGCCAGCAGCGGATCTTGGGGAGTTAACTATGGCTACACCTTC | CASSGSWGVNYGYTF
17 | TRBJ2-7 | TRBD2 | . | TRBV5-1 | TGCGCCAGCAGCCTAGGCGCGAGCGGGAGAGGTACCTACGAGCAGTACTTC | CASSLGASGRGTYEQYF
14 | TRBJ1-5 | TRBD1 | . | TRBV6-1 | TGTGCCAGCGCGGACAGGGCGAGCAATCAGCCCCAGCATTTT | CASADRASNQPQHF
12 | TRBJ2-4 | . | once | TRBV14 | TGTGCCAGCAGCCAAGGTCGAAACATTCAGTACTTC | CASSQGRNIQYF
13 | TRBJ2-7 | TRBD1 | . | TRBV13 | TGTGCCACCTCAGGACAGGCCTCCTACGAGCAGTACTTC | CATSGQASYEQYF
13 | TRBJ2-2 | . | . | TRBV29-1 | TGCAGCGTTGAGTCTGTGGCCACCGGGGAGCTGTTTTTT | CSVESVATGELFF
16 | TRBJ2-2 | TRBD2 | . | TRBV5-1 | TGCGCCAGCAGCTTCGCACTAGCGGAGAACACCGGGGAGCTGTTTTTT | CASSFALAENTGELFF
11 | TRBJ2-7 | . | . | TRBV2 | TGTGCCACCAAGGAGGTAACCGAGCAGTACTTC | CATKEVTEQYF
13 | TRBJ2-7 | . | once | TRBV5-1 | TGCGCCAGCAGCTTGGGAGGCGGCTACGAGCAGTACTTC | CASSLGGGYEQYF
14 | TRBJ1-1 | . | . | TRBV27 | TGTGCCAGCAGCCTCAGGGGCGGAGGAACTGAAGCTTTCTTT | CASSLRGGGTEAFF
15 | TRBJ2-3 | . | . | TRBV27 | TGTGCCAGCAGTTTCCGTGGGGCTAGCACAGATACGCAGTATTTT | CASSFRGASTDTQYF
16 | TRBJ2-5 | TRBD2 | . | TRBV6-5 | TGTGCCAGCAGTTACGGGACGGGAGGGGGGCAAGAGACCCAGTACTTC | CASSYGTGGGQETQYF
13 | TRBJ2-1 | . | . | TRBV12-5 | TGTGCTAGTGGGGTCGGGGACTACAATGAGCAGTTCTTC | CASGVGDYNEQFF
13 | TRBJ2-2 | . | . | TRBV6-4 | TGTGCCAGCAGTGACGAGGGCTCCGGGGAGCTGTTTTTT | CASSDEGSGELFF
15 | TRBJ2-7 | TRBD2 | . | TRBV2 | TGTGCCAGCAGCGCCACTAGCGGGATCAAATTCGAGCAGTACTTC | CASSATSGIKFEQYF
14 | TRBJ2-7 | . | . | TRBV5-1 | TGCGCCAGCCAGAGATTACAGGACTCCTACGAGCAGTACTTC | CASQRLQDSYEQYF
13 | TRBJ1-1 | . | . | TRBV28 | TGTGCCAGCACGGCGCCTCGGGGGACTGAAGCTTTCTTT | CASTAPRGTEAFF
14 | TRBJ2-1 | TRBD2 | . | TRBV6-5 | TGTGCCAGCAGTCTAGCGGGAGTGGTAAATGAGCAGTTCTTC | CASSLAGVVNEQFF
13 | TRBJ2-7 | TRBD1 | . | TRBV27 | TGTGCCAGCAGTCGGGACAGGGTCAACGAGCAGTACTTC | CASSRDRVNEQYF